One sample yielded the 15 T cell receptor beta chains listed below, sequenced in a study of cytomegalovirus exposure and HLA in healthy donors. The PCR ran on 60 Vbeta and 13 Jbeta primers. Assay used: immunoSEQ multiplex PCR; TCRdb lists only in-frame clones, some missing. The sample has about 190,000 clones; 79% are singletons. Material: PBMCs. These receptors came from a woman aged 18-29 years in good health and CMV-seronegative.

V is TRBV2 and J is TRBJ2-1; D possibly corresponds to TRBD1 (7 bases). The CDR3 spans 12 residues. V lost 6 bases to trimming and J lost 9 bases, with 12 bases between them. CDR1 and CDR2 (germline): SNHLY, FYNNEI. The CDR3 region is CASRNQGGEQFF. CDR3 DNA sequence: TGTGCCAGCAGAAATCAGGGGGGTGAGCAGTTCTTC.

This chain uses TRBV4-1 with TRBJ1-1; tentatively, D is TRBD1 (5 bases). The CDR3 runs to 13 residues. Germline assignment: CDR1 MGHRA and CDR2 YSYEKL. V gave up 0 bases and J gave up 8 bases, with 10 bases separating them. The CDR3 spells CASSQEGRVEAFF. CDR3 in DNA: TGCGCCAGCAGCCAAGAAGGCAGGGTCGAAGCTTTCTTT.

V gene TRBV7-8 combines with J gene TRBJ2-2, with 7 bases matching TRBD2. CDR3 length: 16 residues. Germline CDR1 reads SGHVS; CDR2 reads FQNEAQ. The junction had 11 bases not matched to a gene; V was cut back by 5 bases and J by 5 bases. The CDR3 nucleotides are TGTGCCAGCAGCCCAAGGGCTAGCGGAGCAACCGGGGAGCTGTTTTTT. Protein product: CASSPRASGATGELFF.

The chain employs TRBV30 and TRBJ2-3, with a weak D call TRBD1 (5 bases). Per the germline V gene, CDR1 is GTSNPN and CDR2 is SVGIG (reference sequence). Trimming shortened V by 2 bases and J by 0 bases, and 9 bases separated the two germline ends. The CDR3 has 14 amino acids. The CDR3 DNA sequence: TGTGCCTGGAGTAGGGGCTATAGCACAGATACGCAGTATTTT. Translated: CAWSRGYSTDTQYF.

V is TRBV5-5 and J is TRBJ1-2, with TRBD1 as a possible D gene (6 bases). Trimming took 0 bases from V and 6 from J, leaving 12 bases between them. CDR3 length: 14 residues. CDR1 and CDR2 (germline): SGHKS, YYEKEE (reference sequence). The CDR3 here is CASSLDRDVDGYTF. Here the CDR3 DNA reads TGTGCCAGCAGCTTGGACAGGGATGTTGATGGCTACACCTTC.

This clone was picked up a small number of times. The chain links TRBV4-1 to TRBJ2-2; weak D call: TRBD1 (5 bases). CDR3 size: 16 residues. Looked up from germline, CDR1 is MGHRA and CDR2 is YSYEKL. The V gene lost 3 bases and the J gene lost 4 bases, with 15 bases spanning the gap. CDR3 loop: CASSHPRGFGTGELFF. The CDR3 bases are TGCGCCAGCAGCCATCCAAGGGGATTTGGCACCGGGGAGCTGTTTTTT.

J is TRBJ1-2 and V is TRBV10-3, with TRBD1 identical over 9 bases. Germline assignment: CDR1 ENHRY and CDR2 SYGVKD. The V and J ends lost 6 bases and 8 bases, in that order; junction bases with no gene match: 10. CDR3 length equals 14 residues. CDR3 amino acids: CAIRRDRDGDGYTF. CDR3 coding DNA: TGTGCCATCAGACGGGACAGGGACGGGGACGGCTACACCTTC.

This clone turned up a few times. The CDR3 is CASSVRQETYEQYF. The DNA of the CDR3 is TGTGCCAGCAGCGTTCGACAGGAGACCTACGAGCAGTACTTC. This sequence joins TRBV9 and TRBJ2-5, with D possibly being TRBD1 (6 bases). The DNA matches TRBJ2-7 better at its end, which makes the J call doubtful. The germline gives CDR1 SGDLS, CDR2 YYNGEE. The CDR3 extends over 14 amino acids.

V gene TRBV2 combines with J gene TRBJ1-5; no clear D. Trimming pared 2 bases from V and 0 bases from J, leaving 8 bases between. The CDR3 totals 15 residues. Germline V lookup: CDR1 SNHLY, CDR2 FYNNEI. CDR3 amino acids: CASSEQNPSNQPQHF. CDR3 sequence (DNA): TGTGCCAGCAGTGAACAGAACCCTAGCAATCAGCCCCAGCATTTT.

This clone was recorded once. This chain joins TRBV29-1 and TRBJ1-4; D gene ambiguous. V lost 7 bases and J lost 4, with 13 bases in between. In germline, CDR1 is SQVTM, CDR2 ANQGSEA. The CDR3 extends over 13 amino acids. DNA for the CDR3: TGCAGCGCTGGAGCGGGTCTTAATGAAAAACTGTTTTTT. Protein: CSAGAGLNEKLFF.

V is TRBV13 and J is TRBJ1-5, with a weak D call TRBD1 (6 bases). Germline lookup yields CDR1 PRHDT and CDR2 FYEKMQ (reference sequence). The V and J ends lost 5 bases and 1 base respectively, with 9 bases between them. The CDR3 runs 14 residues. For the CDR3, the DNA is TGTGCCAGCAGCAGCGGGACAAGCAATCAGCCCCAGCATTTT. Amino acids: CASSSGTSNQPQHF.

The rearrangement joins TRBV4-1 to TRBJ1-5; D possibly corresponds to TRBD1 (6 bases). V lost 0 bases, J lost 0 bases, and 21 bases lay in between. Germline V gene data show CDR1 as MGHRA and CDR2 as YSYEKL. The CDR3 is 20 residues long. The CDR3 loop reads CASSQDFAGAPTYSNQPQHF. The CDR3 nucleotides read TGCGCCAGCAGCCAAGATTTTGCGGGGGCCCCGACGTATAGCAATCAGCCCCAGCATTTT.

The genes are TRBV9 and TRBJ2-7; D is uncertain. Trimming left V 8 bases short and J 5 bases short, with 14 bases between. CDR1 and CDR2 (germline): SGDLS, YYNGEE. This CDR3 has 12 amino acids. CDR3 in amino acids: CASSGLENEQYF. CDR3 nucleotides: TGTGCCAGTAGTGGGTTGGAGAACGAGCAGTACTTC.

The chain couples TRBV7-9 to TRBJ1-2, with D maybe TRBD1 (6 bases). This CDR3 comprises 15 residues. Between the trimmed V and J ends, which lost 5 bases and 4 bases, there was a span of 17 bases. The germline V gene encodes CDR1 SEHNR and CDR2 FQNEAQ (reference sequence). The chain's CDR3 is CASSPAGVEFYGYTF. For the CDR3, the DNA is TGTGCCAGCAGCCCGGCAGGGGTTGAGTTCTATGGCTACACCTTC.

CDR3 residues: CASRETSGDTDTQYF. The CDR3 region has the DNA TGCGCCAGCAGGGAGACTAGCGGCGACACAGATACGCAGTATTTT. V is TRBV10-1 and J is TRBJ2-3; TRBD2 aligns across 9 bases. This CDR3 has 15 amino acids. The germline V gene encodes CDR1 WNHNN and CDR2 SYGVQD (reference sequence). After removal of 6 bases from V and 2 bases from J, the junction contained 6 bases not matched to a gene.